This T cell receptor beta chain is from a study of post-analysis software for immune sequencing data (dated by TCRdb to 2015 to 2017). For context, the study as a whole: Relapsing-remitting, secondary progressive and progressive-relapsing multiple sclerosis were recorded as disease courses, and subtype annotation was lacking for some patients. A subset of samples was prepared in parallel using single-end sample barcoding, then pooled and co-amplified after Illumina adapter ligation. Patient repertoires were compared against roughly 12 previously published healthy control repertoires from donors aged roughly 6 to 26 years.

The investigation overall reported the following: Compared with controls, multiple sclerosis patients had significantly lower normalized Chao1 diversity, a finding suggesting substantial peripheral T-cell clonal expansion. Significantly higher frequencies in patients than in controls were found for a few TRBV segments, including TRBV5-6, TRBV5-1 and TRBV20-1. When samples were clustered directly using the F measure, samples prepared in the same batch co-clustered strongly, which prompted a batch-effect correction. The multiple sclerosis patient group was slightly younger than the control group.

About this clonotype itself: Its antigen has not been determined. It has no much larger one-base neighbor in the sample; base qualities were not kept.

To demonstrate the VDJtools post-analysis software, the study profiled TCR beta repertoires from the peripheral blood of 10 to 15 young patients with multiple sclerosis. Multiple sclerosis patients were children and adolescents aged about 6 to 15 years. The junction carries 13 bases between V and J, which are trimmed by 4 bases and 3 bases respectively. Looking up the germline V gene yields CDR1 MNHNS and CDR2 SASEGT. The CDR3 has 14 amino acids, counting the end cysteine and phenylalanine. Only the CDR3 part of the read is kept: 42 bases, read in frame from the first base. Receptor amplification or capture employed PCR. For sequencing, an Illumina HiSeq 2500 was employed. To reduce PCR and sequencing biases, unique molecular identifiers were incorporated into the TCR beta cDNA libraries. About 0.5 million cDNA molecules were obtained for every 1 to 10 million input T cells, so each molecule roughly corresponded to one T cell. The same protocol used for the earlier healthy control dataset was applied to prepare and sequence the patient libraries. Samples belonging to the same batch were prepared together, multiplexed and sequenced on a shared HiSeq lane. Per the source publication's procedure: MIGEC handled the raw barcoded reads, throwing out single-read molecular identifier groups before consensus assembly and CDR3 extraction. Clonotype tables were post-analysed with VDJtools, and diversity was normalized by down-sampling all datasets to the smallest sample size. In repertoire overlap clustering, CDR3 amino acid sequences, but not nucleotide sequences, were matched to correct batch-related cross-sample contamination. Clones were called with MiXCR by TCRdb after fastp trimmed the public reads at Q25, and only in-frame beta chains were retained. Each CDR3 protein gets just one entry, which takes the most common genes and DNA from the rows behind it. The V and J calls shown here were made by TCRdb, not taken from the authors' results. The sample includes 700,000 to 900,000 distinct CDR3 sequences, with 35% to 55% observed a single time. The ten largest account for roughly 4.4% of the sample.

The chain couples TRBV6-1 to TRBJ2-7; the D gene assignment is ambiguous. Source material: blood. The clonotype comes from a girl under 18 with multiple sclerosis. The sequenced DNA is TGTGCCAGCAGTGGGGAACTCTTGAGCTACGAGCAGTACTTC. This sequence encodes CASSGELLSYEQYF.